This TCR beta chain was sequenced for a study of CXCR3-negative and CXCR3-positive naive CD8 T cells. The CDR3 is 11 residues long. Germline CDR1 DFQATT, CDR2 SNEGSKA (reference sequence). It was by 5' RACE with UMI labels that the TRB cDNA libraries were prepared. TCRdb reprocessed the 5' RACE reads, keeping one entry per CDR3 protein, no DNA. Its table records 100,000 to 150,000 distinct CDR3 sequences. This clonotype originated in a human donor in good health. Some clones in this sample may be carry-over from other donors' samples. The chain links TRBV20-1 to TRBJ2-7; TCRdb reports TRBD2, a call that lacks DNA to check it against. Sequenced sample: naive CXCR3- CD8+ T cells from blood. The sample's subset: CD45RO-CCR7+CD27+CD95- naive CD8+ T cells lacking CXCR3 (TNR3-). The CDR3 loop reads CSAALVNEQYF.